This TCR beta chain derives from a study of blood T cell repertoires in COVID-19. About the study: Sources were T cells, B-cell-depleted T cells, or PBMCs; the material itself was cDNA or gDNA.

CDR1 SGHKS and CDR2 YYEKEE come from the germline V gene (reference sequence). Losses at the gene ends were 4 bases for V and 3 bases for J; bases not matched to a gene: 8. This CDR3 comprises 16 residues. In the original workflow: Scientists estimated how many nucleated cells there were by amplifying reference gene primers. Sequenced by immunoSEQ multiplex PCR; TCRdb stores in-frame clones only, minus some. For V, J and clone size, that table is used; D and trimming come from the DNA. There are 400,000 or so clones in the sample; 90% occur only once, and about 0.57% lies in the top ten. The age range of participants was about 18 to 90 years, with residence in about two dozen US areas. Cohorts were determined from participant-reported clinical history.

The source is a man between 18 and 35 years old who had recovered from COVID-19. The sample comprised PBMCs or T cells enriched from blood (not recorded which). This chain joins TRBV5-5 and TRBJ2-4; 9 bases fit TRBD1. CDR3 in DNA: TGTGCCAGCAGCCTCACAATGACAGGGGGCAAAAACATTCAGTACTTC. Its protein product is CASSLTMTGGKNIQYF.